This T cell receptor (beta chain) was retrieved from a study of cytomegalovirus exposure and HLA in healthy donors. Overall study findings and caveats: For TCR beta chains, V- and J-gene trimming was later linked to a missense DCLRE1C variant. In a later analysis, across HLA loci, associated TCR counts were highest for DRB1, lowest for HLA-C. A later analysis linked some 18,000 TCR beta sequences to HLA alleles at 0.05 false discovery rate. High sensitivity and specificity were reportedly achieved when the classifier diagnosed cytomegalovirus status.

PCR amplification relied on 60 Vbeta primers (plus 13 Jbeta primers). Sequencing was performed with immunoSEQ multiplex PCR; in TCRdb, only in-frame clones are kept and a portion is missing. Of 150,000 to 250,000 clones listed, roughly four fifths were seen once; the top ten hold 5.5% to 7.5%. Comments on this clone: Its target is not known.

Germline V gene data show CDR1 as SEHNR and CDR2 as FQNEAQ (reference sequence). This CDR3 comprises 15 residues. V shed 2 bases and J shed 4 bases, with 14 bases lying between them. The J gene is TRBJ1-1, the V gene TRBV7-9; perhaps TRBD1 as D (6 bases). The specimen was PBMCs. The TCR comes from a woman aged 45-65 years in good health and CMV-seropositive. Here the CDR3 DNA reads TGTGCCAGCAGCTTAATGAGCACAGGGAGCACTGAAGCTTTCTTT. It codes for CASSLMSTGSTEAFF. Full variable domain (outside the CDR3, taken from reference TRBV7-9 and TRBJ1-1): DTGVSQNPRHKITKRGQNVTFRCDPISEHNRLYWYRQTLGQGPEFLTYFQNEAQLEKSRLLSDRFSAERPKGSFSTLEIQRTEQGDSAMYLCASSLMSTGSTEAFFGQGTRLTVV.